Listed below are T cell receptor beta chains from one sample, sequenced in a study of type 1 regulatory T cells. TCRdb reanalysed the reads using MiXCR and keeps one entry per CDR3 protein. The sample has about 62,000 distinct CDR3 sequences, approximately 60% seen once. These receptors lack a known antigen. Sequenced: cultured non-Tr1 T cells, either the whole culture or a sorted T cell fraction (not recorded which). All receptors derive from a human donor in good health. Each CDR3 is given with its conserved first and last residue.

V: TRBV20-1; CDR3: CSAVPGTGANNEQFF
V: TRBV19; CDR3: CASNRDSSKNIQYF
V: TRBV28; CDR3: CASNRGLVVYEQYF
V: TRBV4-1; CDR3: CASSQEGLSNQPQHF
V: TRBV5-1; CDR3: CASSFGSYEQYF
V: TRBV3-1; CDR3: CASSSTTSGRNEQFF
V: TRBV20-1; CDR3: CSATSPQGLGTDTQYF
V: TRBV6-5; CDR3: CASSYLSGPEAFF
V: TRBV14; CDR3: CASSQRTGRTDTQYF
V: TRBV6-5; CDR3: CASSPSGYEQYF
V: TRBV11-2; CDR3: CASSLTSGSGSYEQYF
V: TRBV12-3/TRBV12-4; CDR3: CASSPRLALYEQYF
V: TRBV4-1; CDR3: CASSQVISGRNTGELFF
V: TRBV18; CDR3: CASSPNRGRGETQYF
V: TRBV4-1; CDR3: CASSQGGLRAGVGNEKLFF
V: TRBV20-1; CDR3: CSAHKPGTGGGYTF
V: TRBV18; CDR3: CASSQGTSGFYEQYF